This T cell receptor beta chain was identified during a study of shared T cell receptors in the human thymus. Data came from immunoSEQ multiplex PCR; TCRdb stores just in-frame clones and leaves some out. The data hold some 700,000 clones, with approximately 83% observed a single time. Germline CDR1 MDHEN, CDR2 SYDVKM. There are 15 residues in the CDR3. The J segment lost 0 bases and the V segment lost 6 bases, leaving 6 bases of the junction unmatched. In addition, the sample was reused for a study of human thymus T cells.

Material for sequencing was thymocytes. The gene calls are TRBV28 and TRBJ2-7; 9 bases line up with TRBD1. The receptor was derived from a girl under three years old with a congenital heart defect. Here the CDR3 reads CASRYVQGASYEQYF. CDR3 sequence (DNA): TGTGCCAGCAGATATGTACAGGGGGCCTCCTACGAGCAGTACTTC.